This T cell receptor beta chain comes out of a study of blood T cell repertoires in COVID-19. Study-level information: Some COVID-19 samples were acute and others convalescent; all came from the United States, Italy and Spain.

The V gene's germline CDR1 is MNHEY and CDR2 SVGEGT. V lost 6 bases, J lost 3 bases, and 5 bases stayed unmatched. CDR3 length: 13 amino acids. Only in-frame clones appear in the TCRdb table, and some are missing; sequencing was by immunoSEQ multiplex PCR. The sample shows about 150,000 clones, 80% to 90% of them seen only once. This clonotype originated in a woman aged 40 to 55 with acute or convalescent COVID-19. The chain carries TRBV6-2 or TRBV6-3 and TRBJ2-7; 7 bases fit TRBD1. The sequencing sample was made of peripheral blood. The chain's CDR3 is CASSGTEDYEQYF. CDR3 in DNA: TGTGCCAGCAGCGGGACAGAAGACTACGAGCAGTACTTC.